The entry below describes one TCR beta chain. The source of the sample is a study of Ad26.COV2.S vaccination and SARS-CoV-2 variants. Study at large: Intramuscular Ad26.COV2.S at 5x10^10 or 1x10^11 viral particles.

This CDR3 region has 14 residues. Germline V gene sequence: CDR1 MNHEY, CDR2 SVGAGI. V lost 2 bases and J lost 4, with 9 bases in between. TCRdb's copy holds only in-frame clones and misses some; the assay was immunoSEQ multiplex PCR. The table includes 350,000 to 400,000 clones, about nine tenths detected once. Treatment defined: roughly 19 received Ad26.COV2.S at low or high dose, single or two shots; several received placebo; per-sample allocation not given. Repertoires come from day 63 after the first vaccine or placebo injection. The sequencing used peripheral blood, collected in a trial of Ad26.COV2.S vaccine versus placebo. The receptor comes from a person aged 18-60 years who received the Ad26.COV2.S COVID-19 vaccine or a placebo. The rearrangement uses TRBV6-5 and TRBJ1-5, with D possibly matching TRBD1 (5 bases). CDR3 in amino acids: CASSYVGPNQPQHF. The CDR3 coding sequence is TGTGCCAGCAGTTACGTGGGACCTAATCAGCCCCAGCATTTT.